The clone carrying this TCR beta chain was seen only once. Vbeta (60) and Jbeta (13) primers were used in the PCR. Libraries were prepared by immunoSEQ multiplex PCR; TCRdb keeps only in-frame clonotypes and omits some of them. The sample gives about 150,000 clones, around three quarters of which show up once; 4% to 4.5% is in the top ten. These data belong to a study of cytomegalovirus exposure and HLA in healthy donors. Germline V CDR1 and CDR2: ENHRY, SYGVKD. The J segment lost 0 bases and the V segment lost 7 bases, leaving 9 bases of the junction unmatched. The CDR3 has 15 residues. This chain joins TRBV10-3 and TRBJ2-7; 7 positions agree with TRBD1. This sequence originates from a woman aged 35 to 49 in good health and CMV-seronegative. Material for sequencing was PBMCs. The CDR3 sequence: CAITPGTDVSYEQYF. CDR3 bases: TGTGCCATCACGCCCGGGACAGATGTCTCCTACGAGCAGTACTTC.